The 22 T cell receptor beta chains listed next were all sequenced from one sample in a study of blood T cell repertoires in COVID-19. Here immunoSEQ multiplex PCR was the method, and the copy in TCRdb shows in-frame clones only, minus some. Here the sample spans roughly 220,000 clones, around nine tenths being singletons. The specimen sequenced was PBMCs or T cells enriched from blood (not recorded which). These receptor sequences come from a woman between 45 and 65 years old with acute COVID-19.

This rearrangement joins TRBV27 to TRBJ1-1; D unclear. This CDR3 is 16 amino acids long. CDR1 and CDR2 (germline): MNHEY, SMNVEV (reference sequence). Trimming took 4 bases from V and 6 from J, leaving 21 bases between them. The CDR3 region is CASSSYLRAREAEAFF. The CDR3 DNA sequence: TGTGCCAGCAGTTCATACCTCCGGGCCCGGGAAGCTGAAGCTTTCTTT.

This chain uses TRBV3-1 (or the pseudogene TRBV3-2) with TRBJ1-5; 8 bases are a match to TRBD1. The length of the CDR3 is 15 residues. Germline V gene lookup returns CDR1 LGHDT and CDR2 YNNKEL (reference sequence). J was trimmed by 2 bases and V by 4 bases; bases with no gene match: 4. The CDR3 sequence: CASSPDRGGNQPQHF. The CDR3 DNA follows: TGTGCCAGCAGCCCAGACAGGGGCGGCAATCAGCCCCAGCATTTT.

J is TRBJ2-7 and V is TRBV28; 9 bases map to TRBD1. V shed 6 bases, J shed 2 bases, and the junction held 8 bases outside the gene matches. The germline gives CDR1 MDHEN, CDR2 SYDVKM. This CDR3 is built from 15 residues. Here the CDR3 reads CASSTTGTGTYEQYF. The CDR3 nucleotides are TGTGCCAGCAGCACAACCGGGACAGGGACCTACGAGCAGTACTTC. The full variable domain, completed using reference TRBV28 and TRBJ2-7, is DVKVTQSSRYLVKRTGEKVFLECVQDMDHENMFWYRQDPGLGLRLIYFSYDVKMKEKGDIPEGYSVSREKKERFSLILESASTNQTSMYLCASSTTGTGTYEQYFGPGTRLTVT.

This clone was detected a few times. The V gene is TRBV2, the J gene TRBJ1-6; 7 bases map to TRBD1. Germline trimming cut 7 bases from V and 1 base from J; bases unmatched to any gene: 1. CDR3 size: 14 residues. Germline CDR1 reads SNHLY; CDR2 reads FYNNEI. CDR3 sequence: CASTDRSYNSPLHF. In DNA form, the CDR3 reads TGTGCCAGCACGGACAGGTCCTATAATTCACCCCTCCACTTT.

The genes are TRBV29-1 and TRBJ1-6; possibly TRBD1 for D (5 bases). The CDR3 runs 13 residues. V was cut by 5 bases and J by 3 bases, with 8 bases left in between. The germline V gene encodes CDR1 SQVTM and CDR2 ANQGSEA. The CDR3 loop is CSVRDYYNSPLHF. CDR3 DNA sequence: TGCAGCGTTAGGGACTACTATAATTCACCCCTCCACTTT.

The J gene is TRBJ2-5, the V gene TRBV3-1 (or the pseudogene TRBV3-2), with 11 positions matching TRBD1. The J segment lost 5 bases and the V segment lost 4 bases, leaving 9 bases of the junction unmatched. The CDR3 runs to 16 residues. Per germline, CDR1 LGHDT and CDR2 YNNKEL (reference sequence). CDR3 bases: TGTGCCAGCAGCCCCTGGACAGGGGGCGAGGGGGAGACCCAGTACTTC. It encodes CASSPWTGGEGETQYF.

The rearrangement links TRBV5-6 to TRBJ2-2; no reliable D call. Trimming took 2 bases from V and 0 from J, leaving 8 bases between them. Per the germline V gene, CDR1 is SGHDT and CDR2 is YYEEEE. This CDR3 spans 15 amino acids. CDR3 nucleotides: TGTGCCAGCAGCTTTGTGCTAGCGAACACCGGGGAGCTGTTTTTT. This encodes CASSFVLANTGELFF.

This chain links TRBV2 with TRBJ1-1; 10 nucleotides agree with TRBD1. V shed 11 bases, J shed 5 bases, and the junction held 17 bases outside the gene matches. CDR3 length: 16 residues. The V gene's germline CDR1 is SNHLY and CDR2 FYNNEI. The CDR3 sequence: CAGTRQGAGLGTEAFF. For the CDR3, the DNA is TGTGCCGGAACTAGACAGGGGGCAGGGTTGGGTACTGAAGCTTTCTTT.

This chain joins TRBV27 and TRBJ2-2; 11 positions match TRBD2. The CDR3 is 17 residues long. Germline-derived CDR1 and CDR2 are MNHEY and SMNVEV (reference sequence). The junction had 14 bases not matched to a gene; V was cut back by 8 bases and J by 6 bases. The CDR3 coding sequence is TGTGCCAGCGGGGGGGTAGCGGGAGGGCCTAGGTCCGGGGAGCTGTTTTTT. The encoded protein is CASGGVAGGPRSGELFF.

CDR3 in amino acids: CASRAGTATKEPQHF. The CDR3 bases are TGTGCCAGCAGGGCAGGGACAGCTACCAAGGAGCCCCAGCATTTT. The gene calls are TRBV6-5 and TRBJ1-5; 7 bases map to TRBD1. V lost 6 bases to trimming and J lost 8 bases; unmatched junction nucleotides: 13. The CDR3 has 15 residues. Germline values: CDR1 MNHEY, CDR2 SVGAGI.

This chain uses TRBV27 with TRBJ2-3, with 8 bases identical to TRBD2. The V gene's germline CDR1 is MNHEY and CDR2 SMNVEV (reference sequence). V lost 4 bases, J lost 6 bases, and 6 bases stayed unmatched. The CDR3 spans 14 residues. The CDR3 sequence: CASSSILAGDTQYF. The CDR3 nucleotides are TGTGCCAGCAGTTCCATCCTAGCGGGTGATACGCAGTATTTT.

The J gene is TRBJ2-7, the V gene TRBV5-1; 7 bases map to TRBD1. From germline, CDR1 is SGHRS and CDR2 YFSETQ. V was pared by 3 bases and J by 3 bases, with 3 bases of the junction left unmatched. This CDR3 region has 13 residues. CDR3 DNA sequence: TGCGCCAGCAGCTCGGGACAGAACTACGAGCAGTACTTC. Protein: CASSSGQNYEQYF.

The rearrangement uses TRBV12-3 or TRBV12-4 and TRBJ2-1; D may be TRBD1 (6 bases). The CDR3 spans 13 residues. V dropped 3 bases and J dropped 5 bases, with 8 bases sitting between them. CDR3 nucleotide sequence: TGTGCCAGCAGTTTTCAGGGGAACAATGAGCAGTTCTTC. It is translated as CASSFQGNNEQFF.

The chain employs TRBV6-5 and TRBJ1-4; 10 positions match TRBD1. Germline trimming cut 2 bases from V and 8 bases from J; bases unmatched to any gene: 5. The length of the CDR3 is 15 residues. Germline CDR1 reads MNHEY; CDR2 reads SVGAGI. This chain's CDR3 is CASSYRQGAGEKLFF. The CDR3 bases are TGTGCCAGCAGTTACCGACAGGGGGCGGGCGAAAAACTGTTTTTT.

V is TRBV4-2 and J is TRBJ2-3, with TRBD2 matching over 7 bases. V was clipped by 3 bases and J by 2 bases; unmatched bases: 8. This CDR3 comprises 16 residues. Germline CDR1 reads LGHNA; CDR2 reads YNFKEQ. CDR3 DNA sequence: TGTGCCAGCAGCCATGCTAGCGGAGCTACCACAGATACGCAGTATTTT. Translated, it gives CASSHASGATTDTQYF.

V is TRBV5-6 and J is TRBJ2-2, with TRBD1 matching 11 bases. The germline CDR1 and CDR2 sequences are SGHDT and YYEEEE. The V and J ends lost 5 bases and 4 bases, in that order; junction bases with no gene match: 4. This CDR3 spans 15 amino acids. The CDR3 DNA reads TGTGCCAGCAGGTGGGGACAGGGGGGCACCGGGGAGCTGTTTTTT. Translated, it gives CASRWGQGGTGELFF.

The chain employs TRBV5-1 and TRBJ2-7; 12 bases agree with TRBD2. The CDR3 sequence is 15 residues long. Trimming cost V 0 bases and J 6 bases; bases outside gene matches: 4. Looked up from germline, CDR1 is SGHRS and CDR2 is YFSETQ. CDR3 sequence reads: CASSLGLAGAGEQYF. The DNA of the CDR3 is TGCGCCAGCAGCTTGGGACTAGCGGGAGCTGGCGAGCAGTACTTC.

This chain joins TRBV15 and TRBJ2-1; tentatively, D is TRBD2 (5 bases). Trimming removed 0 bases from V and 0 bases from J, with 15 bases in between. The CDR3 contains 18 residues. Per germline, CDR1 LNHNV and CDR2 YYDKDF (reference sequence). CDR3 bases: TGTGCCACCAGCAGAGATAATAGGGAGCTGAGCTCCTACAATGAGCAGTTCTTC. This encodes CATSRDNRELSSYNEQFF.

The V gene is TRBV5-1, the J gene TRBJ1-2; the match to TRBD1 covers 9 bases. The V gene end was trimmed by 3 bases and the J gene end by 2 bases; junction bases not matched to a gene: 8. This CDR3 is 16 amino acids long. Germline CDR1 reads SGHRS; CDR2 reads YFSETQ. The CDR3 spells CASSSGTGRANYGYTF. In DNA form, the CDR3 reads TGCGCCAGCAGCTCCGGGACAGGGAGGGCGAACTATGGCTACACCTTC.

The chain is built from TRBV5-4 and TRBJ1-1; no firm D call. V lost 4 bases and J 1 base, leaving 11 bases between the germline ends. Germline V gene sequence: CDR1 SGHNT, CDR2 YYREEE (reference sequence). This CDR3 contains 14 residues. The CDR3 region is CASSDRGKNTEAFF. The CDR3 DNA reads TGTGCCAGCAGCGACCGGGGTAAGAACACTGAAGCTTTCTTT.

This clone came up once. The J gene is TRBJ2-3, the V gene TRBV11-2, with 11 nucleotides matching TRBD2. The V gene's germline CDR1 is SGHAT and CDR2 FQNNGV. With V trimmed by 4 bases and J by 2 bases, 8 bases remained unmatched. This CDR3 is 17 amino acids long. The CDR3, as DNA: TGTGCCAGCAGCTCGAGACCGGGACTAGCGGACACAGATACGCAGTATTTT. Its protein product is CASSSRPGLADTDTQYF.

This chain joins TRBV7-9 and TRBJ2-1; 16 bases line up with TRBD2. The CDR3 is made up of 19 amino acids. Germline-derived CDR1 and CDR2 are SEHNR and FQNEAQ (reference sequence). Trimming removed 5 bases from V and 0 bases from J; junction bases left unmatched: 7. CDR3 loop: CASSKPGLAGGSSYNEQFF. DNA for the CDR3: TGTGCCAGCAGCAAACCGGGACTAGCGGGAGGGTCCTCCTACAATGAGCAGTTCTTC.